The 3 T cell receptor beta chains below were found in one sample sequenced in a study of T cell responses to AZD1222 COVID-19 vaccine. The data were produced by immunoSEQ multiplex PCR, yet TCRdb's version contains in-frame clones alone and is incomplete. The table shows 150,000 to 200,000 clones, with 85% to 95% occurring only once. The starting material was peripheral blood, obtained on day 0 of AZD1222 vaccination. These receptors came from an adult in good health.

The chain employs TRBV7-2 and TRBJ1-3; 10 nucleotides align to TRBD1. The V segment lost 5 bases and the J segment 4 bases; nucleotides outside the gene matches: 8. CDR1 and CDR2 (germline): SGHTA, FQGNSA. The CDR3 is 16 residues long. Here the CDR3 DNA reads TGTGCCAGCAGCATGGGACAGGGGAGTGCGGGAAACACCATATATTTT. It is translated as CASSMGQGSAGNTIYF.

As DNA, the CDR3 is TGCGCCAGCGGTTCCTACGAGCAGTACTTC. This encodes CASGSYEQYF. The gene calls are TRBV10-2 and TRBJ2-7; D is unclear. Trimming took off 8 bases at V and 1 base at J, with 3 bases between the two ends. The CDR3 runs 10 residues. The germline gives CDR1 WSHSY, CDR2 SAAADI.

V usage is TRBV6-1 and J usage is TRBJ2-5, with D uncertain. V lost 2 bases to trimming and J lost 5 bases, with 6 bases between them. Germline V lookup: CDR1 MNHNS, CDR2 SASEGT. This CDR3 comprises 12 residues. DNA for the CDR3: TGTGCCAGCAGTGAACGCGGCGAGACCCAGTACTTC. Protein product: CASSERGETQYF.